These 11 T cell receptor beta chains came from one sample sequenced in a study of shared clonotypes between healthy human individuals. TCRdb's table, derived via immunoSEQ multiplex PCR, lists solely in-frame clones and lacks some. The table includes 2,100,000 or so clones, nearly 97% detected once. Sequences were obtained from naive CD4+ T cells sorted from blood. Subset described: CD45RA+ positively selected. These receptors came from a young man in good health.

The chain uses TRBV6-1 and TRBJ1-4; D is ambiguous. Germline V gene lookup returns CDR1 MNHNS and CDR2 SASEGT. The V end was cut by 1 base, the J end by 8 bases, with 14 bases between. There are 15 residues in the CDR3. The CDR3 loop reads CASSEDRLRNEKLFF. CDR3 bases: TGTGCCAGCAGTGAAGATCGACTAAGGAACGAAAAACTGTTTTTT.

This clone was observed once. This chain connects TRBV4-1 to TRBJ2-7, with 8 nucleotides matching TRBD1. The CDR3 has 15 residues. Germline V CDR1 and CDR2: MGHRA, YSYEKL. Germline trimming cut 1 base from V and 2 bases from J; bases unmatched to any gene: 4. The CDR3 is CASSQAGQGAYEQYF. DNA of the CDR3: TGCGCCAGCAGCCAAGCCGGACAGGGAGCCTACGAGCAGTACTTC.

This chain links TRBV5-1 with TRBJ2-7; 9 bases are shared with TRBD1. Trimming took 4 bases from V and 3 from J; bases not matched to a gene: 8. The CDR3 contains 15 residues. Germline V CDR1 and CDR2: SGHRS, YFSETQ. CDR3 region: CASSPRDRAYYEQYF. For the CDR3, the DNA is TGCGCCAGCAGCCCCCGGGACAGGGCCTACTACGAGCAGTACTTC. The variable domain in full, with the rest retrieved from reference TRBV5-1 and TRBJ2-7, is KAGVTQTPRYLIKTRGQQVTLSCSPISGHRSVSWYQQTPGQGLQFLFEYFSETQRNKGNFPGRFSGRQFSNSRSEMNVSTLELGDSALYLCASSPRDRAYYEQYFGPGTRLTVT.

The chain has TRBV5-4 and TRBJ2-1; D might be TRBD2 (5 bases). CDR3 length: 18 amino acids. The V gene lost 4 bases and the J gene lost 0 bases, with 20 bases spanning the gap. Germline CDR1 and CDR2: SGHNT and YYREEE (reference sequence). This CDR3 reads CASSPPQSPGSSYNEQFF. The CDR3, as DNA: TGTGCCAGCAGCCCACCCCAAAGCCCGGGAAGCTCCTACAATGAGCAGTTCTTC.

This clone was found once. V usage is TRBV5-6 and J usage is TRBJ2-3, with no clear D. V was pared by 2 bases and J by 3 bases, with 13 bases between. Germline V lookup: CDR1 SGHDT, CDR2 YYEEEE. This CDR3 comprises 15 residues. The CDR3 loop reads CASSLGSRLTDTQYF. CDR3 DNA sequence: TGTGCCAGCAGCTTAGGTAGCAGGTTAACAGATACGCAGTATTTT.

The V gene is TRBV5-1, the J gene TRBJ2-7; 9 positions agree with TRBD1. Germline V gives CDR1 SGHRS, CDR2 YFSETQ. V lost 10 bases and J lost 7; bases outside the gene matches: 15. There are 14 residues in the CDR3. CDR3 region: CACSPGQGSGEQYF. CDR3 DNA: TGCGCCTGCTCCCCGGGACAGGGCTCTGGTGAGCAGTACTTC.

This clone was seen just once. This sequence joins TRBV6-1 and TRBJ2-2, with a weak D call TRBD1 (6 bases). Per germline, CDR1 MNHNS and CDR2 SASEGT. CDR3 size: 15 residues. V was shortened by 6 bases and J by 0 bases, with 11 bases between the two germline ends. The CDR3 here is CASRDRRPNTGELFF. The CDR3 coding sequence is TGTGCCAGCAGGGACAGACGACCGAACACCGGGGAGCTGTTTTTT.

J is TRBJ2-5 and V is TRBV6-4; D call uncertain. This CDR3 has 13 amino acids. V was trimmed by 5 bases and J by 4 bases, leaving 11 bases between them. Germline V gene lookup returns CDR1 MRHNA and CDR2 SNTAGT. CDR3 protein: CASSPQFRETQYF. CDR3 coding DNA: TGTGCCAGCAGTCCACAGTTCCGAGAGACCCAGTACTTC.

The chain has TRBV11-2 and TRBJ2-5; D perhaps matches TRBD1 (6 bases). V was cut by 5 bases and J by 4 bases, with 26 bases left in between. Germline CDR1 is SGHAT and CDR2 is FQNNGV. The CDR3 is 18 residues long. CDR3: CASSPSVTGWILGETQYF. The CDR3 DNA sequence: TGTGCCAGCAGCCCGAGTGTTACAGGGTGGATACTAGGAGAGACCCAGTACTTC. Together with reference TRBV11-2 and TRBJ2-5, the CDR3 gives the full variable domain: EAGVAQSPRYKIIEKRQSVAFWCNPISGHATLYWYQQILGQGPKLLIQFQNNGVVDDSQLPKDRFSAERLKGVDSTLKIQPAKLEDSAVYLCASSPSVTGWILGETQYFGPGTRLLVL.

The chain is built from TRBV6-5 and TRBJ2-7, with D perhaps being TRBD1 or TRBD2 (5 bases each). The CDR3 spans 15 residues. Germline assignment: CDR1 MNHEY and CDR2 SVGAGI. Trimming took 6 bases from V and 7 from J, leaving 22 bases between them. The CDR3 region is CASSRLGTIKREQYF. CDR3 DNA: TGTGCCAGCAGCCGACTCGGGACGATTAAAAGGGAGCAGTACTTC.

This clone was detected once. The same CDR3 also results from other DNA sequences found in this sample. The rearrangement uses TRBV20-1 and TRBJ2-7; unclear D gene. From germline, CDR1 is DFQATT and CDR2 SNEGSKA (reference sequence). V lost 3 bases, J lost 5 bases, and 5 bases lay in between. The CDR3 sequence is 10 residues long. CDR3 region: CSASADEQYF. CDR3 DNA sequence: TGCAGTGCTAGCGCCGACGAGCAGTACTTC.